These T cell receptor beta chains were read from a single sample in a study of blood T cells in healthy people across ages. TCRdb called the 5' RACE reads again in MiXCR, with one record for every CDR3 protein. The sample gives 800,000 to 900,000 distinct CDR3 sequences, around two thirds of which show up once; roughly 26% is in the top ten. The sample taken for sequencing was blood. Every receptor here comes from a man younger than 45 in good health. Each CDR3 is given with its conserved first and last residue. D genes are given only for firm matches. Where a row states a size, it is once, few, many or the class of an expanded clone; other rows omit it.

TRBV20-1	TRBD2	few	TRBJ2-3	TGCAGTGCTAGAGATGGTCTAGCGGGGGGGGCGTTAGGTACGCAGTATTTT	CSARDGLAGGALGTQYF
TRBV28	NA	few	TRBJ2-7	TGTGCCAGCAGTTTCTCCCATCAGTGGGACGAGCAGTACTTC	CASSFSHQWDEQYF
TRBV6-5	NA	NA	TRBJ2-7	TGTGCCAGCAGTTACTCGCTATTTGGGGGATTTTACGAGCAGTACTTC	CASSYSLFGGFYEQYF
TRBV4-3	NA	NA	TRBJ2-1	TGCGCCAGCAGCCAAGAGGAGGCTGCTTACAATGAGCAGTTCTTC	CASSQEEAAYNEQFF
TRBV2	TRBD1	NA	TRBJ2-5	TGTGCCAGCAGCGAACTTGGACAGGGCCCCTTGGAGACCCAGTACTTC	CASSELGQGPLETQYF
TRBV24-1	NA	few	TRBJ2-6	TGTGCCACCAGTGATCCCAGGGGAACTGGGGCCAACGTCCTGACTTTC	CATSDPRGTGANVLTF
TRBV20-1	NA	NA	TRBJ2-1	TGCAGTGCTAGAGTGCAAGGTTACAATGAGCAGTTCTTC	CSARVQGYNEQFF
TRBV6-6	NA	NA	TRBJ2-7	TGTGCCAGCAGAGAGGGACACCCGTACGAGCAGTACTTC	CASREGHPYEQYF
TRBV7-2	NA	NA	TRBJ1-6	TGTGCCAGCAAGAGGGGCAGGACGGGGAATTCACCCCTCCACTTT	CASKRGRTGNSPLHF
TRBV9	TRBD1	few	TRBJ2-2	TGTGCCAGCAGCCGCAAGGGGACAGGGGACACCGGGGAGCTGTTTTTT	CASSRKGTGDTGELFF
TRBV15	TRBD2	few	TRBJ2-5	TGTGCCACCAGCGGGGGACTAGCGGGGCATGAAGAGACCCAGTACTTC	CATSGGLAGHEETQYF
TRBV28	TRBD1	NA	TRBJ2-5	TGTGCCAGCAGTTTGGAGGACAGGGCTCTCCCAAGGGAGACCCAGTACTTC	CASSLEDRALPRETQYF
TRBV20-1	TRBD2	few	TRBJ2-2	TGCAGTGCTCGGGGGACTAGCGGCACCGGGGAGCTGTTTTTT	CSARGTSGTGELFF
TRBV7-8	TRBD1	few	TRBJ2-7	TGTGCCAGCAGCCCGAGCTCCGGACAGGCCTTCTACGAGCAGTACTTC	CASSPSSGQAFYEQYF
TRBV6-2/TRBV6-3	NA	NA	TRBJ2-3	TGTGCCAGCAGTTACGACGGTTACACAGATACGCAGTATTTT	CASSYDGYTDTQYF
TRBV7-2	NA	NA	TRBJ1-5	TGTGCCAGCAGCTTAGTACAGAATCAGCCCCAGCATTTT	CASSLVQNQPQHF
TRBV5-1	TRBD2	NA	TRBJ2-5	TGCGCCAGCAGCTTGTCCCCGGGAGGAGTAGAGACCCAGTACTTC	CASSLSPGGVETQYF
TRBV29-1	TRBD1	few	TRBJ1-2	TGCAGCGGAACGACAGGGGGCAAGGGGGGCTACACCTTC	CSGTTGGKGGYTF
TRBV29-1	NA	NA	TRBJ2-1	TGCAGCGTTGTGATGTTGTCGGATGAGCAGTTCTTC	CSVVMLSDEQFF
TRBV7-2	NA	few	TRBJ1-3	TGTGCCAGCAGCTTGGTTTTTACAGCCGGAAACACCATATATTTT	CASSLVFTAGNTIYF
TRBV29-1	NA	NA	TRBJ2-4	TGCAGCGTTGTTGAGGTGGACATTCAGTACTTC	CSVVEVDIQYF
TRBV5-1	NA	NA	TRBJ1-6	TGCGCCAGCACCACGCGTCCAGACAGCCTTTCACCCCTCCACTTT	CASTTRPDSLSPLHF
TRBV9	TRBD2	NA	TRBJ2-3	TGTGCCAGCAGCGATAAACTAGCGGGGGGGCCAGATACGCAGTATTTT	CASSDKLAGGPDTQYF
TRBV12-3/TRBV12-4	NA	few	TRBJ2-3	TGTGCCAGCAGTTTAGAGGTGTGGGGGTCCGATACGCAGTATTTT	CASSLEVWGSDTQYF
TRBV29-1	NA	few	TRBJ2-7	TGCAGCGTATCCGGAGTACAGGGCCGATCCTACGAGCAGTACTTC	CSVSGVQGRSYEQYF
TRBV11-1	NA	NA	TRBJ2-1	TGTGCCAGCAGCTTAGACATTTACAATGAGCAGTTCTTC	CASSLDIYNEQFF
TRBV5-5	NA	NA	TRBJ2-3	TGTGCCAGCGGCTTGGGGCCCGAGGACACAGATACGCAGTATTTT	CASGLGPEDTDTQYF
TRBV21-1	NA	NA	TRBJ2-5	TGTGCCAGCAGCAAAGAGGGGGGCTTAGTTCAACAAGAGACCCAGTACTTC	CASSKEGGLVQQETQYF
TRBV5-1	TRBD1	NA	TRBJ2-7	TGCGCCAGCAGCTCCTCGGGACAGGGGGGCGGCGAGCAGTACTTC	CASSSSGQGGGEQYF
TRBV3-1	NA	NA	TRBJ1-5	TGTGCCAGCAGCCAAGAGGGGCAGCCCCAGCATTTT	CASSQEGQPQHF
TRBV20-1	TRBD2	NA	TRBJ2-1	TGCAGTGCTAGAGATCTGAGTAGCGGGGCCTACAATGAGCAGTTCTTC	CSARDLSSGAYNEQFF
TRBV4-3	NA	NA	TRBJ1-4	TGCGCCAGCAGCCAAGATCCACAGAGTAATGAAAAACTGTTTTTT	CASSQDPQSNEKLFF
TRBV6-6	TRBD1	NA	TRBJ2-5	TGTGCCAGCAGTATCCGGGACAGGGAGGTGGAGACCCAGTACTTC	CASSIRDREVETQYF
TRBV7-8	NA	few	TRBJ2-7	TGTGCCAGCTTCGGGGGCGGGACGACCTACGAGCAGTACTTC	CASFGGGTTYEQYF
TRBV5-1	NA	NA	TRBJ2-3	TGCGCCAGCAGCTTGGCCGACAGGTTCACAGATACGCAGTATTTT	CASSLADRFTDTQYF
TRBV7-8	NA	NA	TRBJ2-1	TGTGCCAGCAGCATCGAGAGATTCTCCTACGAGCAGTTCTTC	CASSIERFSYEQFF
TRBV6-6	NA	NA	TRBJ2-7	TGTGCCAGCAGTTACTCAAGTCTCGGGCAGACCCTCTACGAGCAGTACTTC	CASSYSSLGQTLYEQYF
TRBV6-1	NA	few	TRBJ2-7	TGTGCCAGCAGTGAGGGATTCGAGGGGTACGAGCAGTACTTC	CASSEGFEGYEQYF
TRBV20-1	NA	NA	TRBJ1-2	TGCAGTGCCAGGATGCCTTCTAACTATGGCTACACCTTC	CSARMPSNYGYTF
TRBV15	TRBD1	NA	TRBJ2-5	TGTGCCACCAGCAGAGAACGGACAGGGGGGCAAGAGACCCAGTACTTC	CATSRERTGGQETQYF
TRBV29-1	TRBD2	NA	TRBJ2-7	TGCAGCGTTGTACCGGGACTAGCCTCCTACGAGCAGTACTTC	CSVVPGLASYEQYF
TRBV20-1	NA	few	TRBJ2-4	TGCAGTGCTCCTAATGGGGACATTCAGTACTTC	CSAPNGDIQYF
TRBV2	TRBD2	NA	TRBJ2-3	TGTGCCAGCACTGAACCTAGGACTAGCGGCCTGACAGATACGCAGTATTTT	CASTEPRTSGLTDTQYF
TRBV7-2	NA	few	TRBJ2-6	TGTGCCAGCAGCGTTTTTCCGGGCCCTGGGGCCAACGTCCTGACTTTC	CASSVFPGPGANVLTF
TRBV6-2/TRBV6-3	TRBD1	NA	TRBJ1-5	TGTGCCAGCAGCCTACGGGGGGACAGGGTTAAGCATTTT	CASSLRGDRVKHF
TRBV10-3	NA	NA	TRBJ1-1	TGTGCCATCAGTGAGTGGGAGGGGATGAACACTGAAGCTTTCTTT	CAISEWEGMNTEAFF
TRBV6-4	NA	NA	TRBJ1-4	TGTGCCAGCAGTCCAGGGGACGACAATGAAAAACTGTTTTTT	CASSPGDDNEKLFF
TRBV25-1	TRBD1	NA	TRBJ1-6	TGTGCCAGCAGTGGGACAGGGACTAATTCACCCCTCCACTTT	CASSGTGTNSPLHF
TRBV12-3/TRBV12-4	NA	NA	TRBJ2-5	TGTGCCAGCAGGCCTTCAGCGTACCAAGAGACCCAGTACTTC	CASRPSAYQETQYF
TRBV3-1	NA	NA	TRBJ2-7	TGTGCCAGCAGCCGGGGCAGTTTTGGCGAGCAGTACTTC	CASSRGSFGEQYF
TRBV27	NA	NA	TRBJ2-3	TGTGCCAGCAGCCTAGGACAACTCTGGGGAGGCACAGATACGCAGTATTTT	CASSLGQLWGGTDTQYF
TRBV3-1	NA	NA	TRBJ1-5	TGTGCCAGCAGCCAGTCGGAGGTGGCCGGAAAGCCCCAGCATTTT	CASSQSEVAGKPQHF
TRBV4-3	TRBD2	NA	TRBJ2-2	TGCGCCAGCAGCCGGCGGACTAGCCTTACGGACACCGGGGAGCTGTTTTTT	CASSRRTSLTDTGELFF
TRBV7-9	TRBD2	NA	TRBJ2-3	TGTGCCAGCAGCCACGGGACTAGCGGAACAGATACGCAGTATTTT	CASSHGTSGTDTQYF
TRBV20-1	NA	NA	TRBJ1-5	TGCAGTGCTAAACAACCCAATCAGCCCCAGCATTTT	CSAKQPNQPQHF